These 24 T cell receptor beta chains were all obtained from the same sample, sequenced in a study of T cell repertoires in cytomegalovirus infection (dated by TCRdb to about 2019). The antigens for these receptors are not known. The treatment or condition label, as the study defines it: in vitro stimulation with specific CMV peptide epitopes to enrich CMV-specific T cells. The data were produced on an Illumina HiSeq 1500. TCRdb cleaned the public reads at Q25 with fastp, built clones with MiXCR and kept in-frame beta chains. Under each unique CDR3 protein, matching rows form one entry showing the most common genes and DNA. Present in this sample are approximately 730,000 distinct CDR3 sequences, roughly 33% of which were seen just once. Clones ranked in the top ten supply about 18% of the sample. The sequences come from cultured PBMCs, collected from culture after CMV antigen stimulation. These receptors all come from a human donor in good health (CMV status not recorded). Some clones in this sample may be carry-over from other donors' samples.

This clonotype was counted only a few times. The chain uses TRBV27 and TRBJ1-1, with 11 bases lining up with TRBD1. The CDR3 consists of 16 residues. V was clipped by 5 bases and J by 10 bases; unmatched bases: 15. Looked up from germline, CDR1 is MNHEY and CDR2 is SMNVEV (reference sequence). CDR3 in DNA: TGTGCCAGCAGTATCGGACAGGGGGCGCGGGTGTTTGGAGCTTTCTTT. This codes for CASSIGQGARVFGAFF.

This clonotype was counted only a few times. The chain combines TRBV5-1 with TRBJ2-7; a possible D gene is TRBD2 (5 bases). The V end lost 0 bases, the J end lost 4 bases, and 11 bases lay between the germline ends. CDR1 is SGHRS and CDR2 is YFSETQ in the germline V gene. This CDR3 has 14 residues. CDR3 loop: CASSLADGVYEQYF. The CDR3 DNA reads as TGCGCCAGCAGCTTGGCTGACGGGGTGTACGAGCAGTACTTC.

This clonotype was detected many times. The CDR3 spells CASSTRQTVYNEQFF. The CDR3 nucleotides are TGTGCCAGCAGCACACGACAGACTGTTTACAATGAGCAGTTCTTC. The rearrangement uses TRBV7-2 and TRBJ2-1; D might be TRBD1 (5 bases). The germline CDR1 and CDR2 sequences are SGHTA and FQGNSA. The CDR3 contains 15 residues. Trimming removed 5 bases at V and 4 bases at J, with 15 bases between.

This chain links TRBV5-4 with TRBJ1-1; unclear D gene. The CDR3 extends over 16 amino acids. Per germline, CDR1 SGHNT and CDR2 YYREEE (reference sequence). The V end was cut by 3 bases, the J end by 6 bases, with 21 bases between. In DNA, the CDR3 is TGTGCCAGCAGCTGGGATCTTACCGGGTCCCGAGCTGAAGCTTTCTTT. Translation: CASSWDLTGSRAEAFF. Combining the CDR3 with reference TRBV5-4 and TRBJ1-1 gives the whole variable domain ETGVTQSPTHLIKTRGQQVTLRCSSQSGHNTVSWYQQALGQGPQFIFQYYREEENGRGNFPPRFSGLQFPNYSSELNVNALELDDSALYLCASSWDLTGSRAEAFFGQGTRLTVV.

This chain links TRBV20-1 with TRBJ1-4; tentative D call: TRBD1 (6 bases). Between the trimmed V and J ends, which lost 0 bases and 8 bases, there was a span of 16 bases. Per the germline V gene, CDR1 is DFQATT and CDR2 is SNEGSKA (reference sequence). The CDR3 has 15 residues. The DNA for the CDR3 is TGCAGTGCTAGAGATGTCGGGACATTACTCGAAAAACTGTTTTTT. Its protein product is CSARDVGTLLEKLFF.

This clonotype was detected only a few times. At one of its ends the junction is not consistent with the germline gene, which may arise from a read error. The CDR3, as DNA: TGTGCTAGTGGCCCAGGACGGTCCTTCACCCGGGAGCTGTTTTTT. This sequence encodes CASGPGRSFTRELFF. V usage is TRBV12-5 and J usage is TRBJ2-2; D gene ambiguous. CDR1 and CDR2 (germline): LGHNT, FRNRAP. This CDR3 has 15 residues.

The chain couples TRBV7-2 to TRBJ2-3; 8 nucleotides agree with TRBD2. Germline V gene data show CDR1 as SGHTA and CDR2 as FQGNSA. CDR3 length equals 18 residues. The junction had 16 bases not matched to a gene; V was cut back by 6 bases and J by 2 bases. DNA of the CDR3: TGTGCCAGCAGTTCAAGCCCTTTTAGCGGGGATCTCACAGATACGCAGTATTTT. Residues: CASSSSPFSGDLTDTQYF.

The rearrangement uses TRBV2 and TRBJ1-6; 7 nucleotides agree with TRBD1. CDR3 length: 13 amino acids. CDR1 and CDR2 (germline): SNHLY, FYNNEI. J gave up 13 bases and V 4 bases, and 7 bases lay outside the gene matches. The CDR3 spells CASSARQGIPLHF. DNA for the CDR3: TGTGCCAGCAGTGCCAGACAGGGTATCCCCCTCCACTTT.

This clonotype was found many times. This chain links TRBV7-2 with TRBJ2-3; D ambiguous. The germline V gene has CDR1 SGHTA and CDR2 FQGNSA. CDR3 length: 11 amino acids. With 5 bases removed from V and 4 bases from J, the gap between germline ends came to 4 bases. The CDR3 nucleotides read TGTGCCAGCAGCCGCTCAGATACGCAGTATTTT. It is translated as CASSRSDTQYF.

This clonotype has just a few counts. The chain uses TRBV7-4 and TRBJ1-4; TRBD1 matches 8 bases. Trimming cost V 1 base and J 5 bases; bases outside gene matches: 3. Germline-derived CDR1 and CDR2 are SGHVT and SQSDAQ. CDR3 length equals 15 residues. CDR3 sequence (DNA): TGTGCCAGCAGCTTAGGGACAGGGCCGAATGAAAAACTGTTTTTT. Its protein product is CASSLGTGPNEKLFF.

The table lists this clonotype with many counts. V is TRBV7-6 and J is TRBJ1-3; D gene uncertain. Trimming removed 0 bases from V and 0 bases from J, with 9 bases in between. The germline CDR1 and CDR2 sequences are SGHVS and FNYEAQ. This CDR3 spans 16 amino acids. The CDR3 DNA reads as TGTGCCAGCAGCTTAGCGGGTGTGCCCTCTGGAAACACCATATATTTT. It encodes CASSLAGVPSGNTIYF.

The chain has TRBV13 and TRBJ2-4, with no clear D. Germline V CDR1 and CDR2: PRHDT, FYEKMQ (reference sequence). The CDR3 is 15 amino acids. Trimming cost V 4 bases and J 4 bases, with 14 bases left between them. The CDR3 DNA follows: TGTGCCAGCAGCTGGACGGTAAAAGATAAAAACATTCAGTACTTC. Translation gives CASSWTVKDKNIQYF. The full variable domain, in which reference TRBV13 and TRBJ2-4 provide the parts outside the CDR3, is AAGVIQSPRHLIKEKRETATLKCYPIPRHDTVYWYQQGPGQDPQFLISFYEKMQSDKGSIPDRFSAQQFSDYHSELNMSSLELGDSALYFCASSWTVKDKNIQYFGAGTRLSVL.

This clonotype was observed many times. The CDR3 here is CASSLGLPGPDNEQFF. The CDR3 region has the DNA TGTGCCAGCAGCTTAGGGCTCCCGGGTCCAGACAATGAGCAGTTCTTC. V and J are TRBV7-6 and TRBJ2-1; D unclear. In germline, CDR1 is SGHVS, CDR2 FNYEAQ. The V and J ends lost 1 base and 5 bases respectively, with 15 bases between them. The CDR3 totals 16 residues.

The chain has TRBV6-1 and TRBJ2-1, with D tentatively TRBD1 (5 bases). Trimming took 2 bases from V and 7 from J, leaving 15 bases between them. CDR3 size: 15 residues. Germline V gene lookup returns CDR1 MNHNS and CDR2 SASEGT. The CDR3 DNA reads as TGTGCCAGCAGTGAAAGGTTCAGGGCTGGGAATGAGCAGTTCTTC. Amino acid sequence: CASSERFRAGNEQFF.

V is TRBV2 and J is TRBJ1-5; no reliable D call. The CDR3 is 14 amino acids. CDR1 and CDR2 (germline): SNHLY, FYNNEI. V was shortened by 5 bases and J by 9 bases, with 17 bases between the two germline ends. CDR3: CASSKDGDQGPQHF. CDR3 DNA sequence: TGTGCCAGCAGTAAGGACGGAGATCAAGGGCCCCAGCATTTT.

This chain connects TRBV7-7 to TRBJ2-2; TRBD1 or TRBD2 may be the D gene (6 bases each). Germline V CDR1 and CDR2: SSHAT, FNYEAQ (reference sequence). V lost 1 base to trimming and J lost 7 bases, with 13 bases between them. CDR3 length equals 15 residues. Written as DNA, the CDR3 is TGTGCCAGCAGCTTAGGAGGGGGGCAGGACGGGGAGCTGTTTTTT. This gives the protein CASSLGGGQDGELFF.

This clonotype has just a few counts. J is TRBJ1-4 and V is TRBV7-2; D ambiguous. V lost 1 base and J 8 bases, leaving 11 bases between the germline ends. CDR3 length equals 14 residues. The germline V gene has CDR1 SGHTA and CDR2 FQGNSA. This CDR3 reads CASSLGRRWEKLFF. The CDR3 DNA follows: TGTGCCAGCAGCTTAGGCCGGAGGTGGGAAAAACTGTTTTTT.

This clonotype was seen at least ten times. This chain uses TRBV12-3 or TRBV12-4 with TRBJ2-3; D gene uncertain. Trimming left V 3 bases short and J 9 bases short, with 13 bases between. This CDR3 region has 13 residues. CDR3 DNA sequence: TGTGCCAGCAGTTTCTCTTCTTCTCGGACGCAGTATTTT. Translation: CASSFSSSRTQYF.

There are a few counts of this clonotype. The CDR3 reads CASSHKTATYEQYF. CDR3 coding DNA: TGTGCCAGCAGTCACAAGACGGCCACCTACGAGCAGTACTTC. This sequence joins TRBV5-4 and TRBJ2-7; D is unresolved. Trimming removed 5 bases from V and 2 bases from J, with 14 bases in between. Per germline, CDR1 SGHNT and CDR2 YYREEE (reference sequence). The CDR3 runs 14 residues.

This clonotype was counted only a few times. The V call is TRBV18, the J call TRBJ2-3; maybe TRBD2 (6 bases). This CDR3 comprises 15 residues. CDR1 is KGHSH and CDR2 is LQKENI in the germline V gene. Trimming cost V 2 bases and J 4 bases, with 13 bases left between them. CDR3 sequence: CASSPGQGGPDTQYF. Here the CDR3 DNA reads TGTGCCAGCTCACCAGGGCAGGGAGGCCCAGATACGCAGTATTTT.

This clonotype showed up just a few times. The chain is built from TRBV7-9 and TRBJ2-5; 11 bases are shared with TRBD2. The V and J ends lost 8 bases and 5 bases, in that order; junction bases with no gene match: 10. The germline V gene has CDR1 SEHNR and CDR2 FQNEAQ (reference sequence). This CDR3 has 15 residues. The CDR3 spells CASVKGTSGLETQYF. CDR3 bases: TGTGCCAGCGTCAAAGGGACTAGCGGTTTGGAGACCCAGTACTTC.

V and J are TRBV20-1 and TRBJ1-1; D is perhaps TRBD1 (6 bases). V was clipped by 6 bases and J by 4 bases, with 12 bases between them. Germline V gene sequence: CDR1 DFQATT, CDR2 SNEGSKA (reference sequence). This CDR3 has 12 residues. Here the CDR3 DNA reads TGCAGTGCAAGGGACAAGCTCACTGAAGCTTTCTTT. Protein product: CSARDKLTEAFF.

The chain has TRBV7-9 and TRBJ2-1; 8 bases fit TRBD2. V lost 8 bases and J lost 8; bases outside the gene matches: 5. CDR3 length equals 12 residues. Germline lookup yields CDR1 SEHNR and CDR2 FQNEAQ (reference sequence). CDR3 region: CASSGLADEQFF. CDR3 DNA: TGTGCCAGCTCAGGACTAGCCGATGAGCAGTTCTTC.

This clonotype was found a few times. This chain connects TRBV6-6 to TRBJ2-5; 7 bases agree with TRBD2. V shed 6 bases, J shed 5 bases, and the junction held 18 bases outside the gene matches. Germline V gene lookup returns CDR1 MNHNY and CDR2 SVGAGI (reference sequence). There are 17 residues in the CDR3. CDR3 sequence (DNA): TGTGCCAGCAGCCCAATGGTTTCCGGGGGGATAGGGGAGACCCAGTACTTC. Protein sequence: CASSPMVSGGIGETQYF.